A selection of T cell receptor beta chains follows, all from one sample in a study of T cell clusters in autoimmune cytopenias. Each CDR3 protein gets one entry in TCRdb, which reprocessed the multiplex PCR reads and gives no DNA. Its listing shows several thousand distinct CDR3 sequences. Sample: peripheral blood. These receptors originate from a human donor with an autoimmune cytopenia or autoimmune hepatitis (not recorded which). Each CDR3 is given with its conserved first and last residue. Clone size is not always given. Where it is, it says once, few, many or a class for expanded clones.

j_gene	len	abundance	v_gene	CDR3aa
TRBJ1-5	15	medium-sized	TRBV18	CASSPGQHSNQPQHF
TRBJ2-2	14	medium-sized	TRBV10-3	CAISELLAGGELFF
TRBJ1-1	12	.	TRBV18	CASSRGGSEAFF
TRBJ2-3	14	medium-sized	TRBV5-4	CASSLQGWVDTQYF
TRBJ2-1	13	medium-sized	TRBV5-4	CASSFDYYNEQFF
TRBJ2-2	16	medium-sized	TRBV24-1	CATSDGLPTATGELFF
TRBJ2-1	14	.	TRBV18	CASSKGSGRYEQFF
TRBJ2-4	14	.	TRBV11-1	CASRPYRGKNIQYF
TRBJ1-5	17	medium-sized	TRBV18	CASSPPSGPGGNQPQHF
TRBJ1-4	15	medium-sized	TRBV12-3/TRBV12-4	CASSLVAGMGEKLFF
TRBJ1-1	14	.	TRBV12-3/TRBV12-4	CASSKTGYNTEAFF
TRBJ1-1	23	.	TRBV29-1	CSVRMGLGYTFGSGTLDYTEAFF
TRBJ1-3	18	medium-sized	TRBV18	CASSPWAGVTLSGNTIYF
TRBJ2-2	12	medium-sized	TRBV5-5	CASSLRSGELFF
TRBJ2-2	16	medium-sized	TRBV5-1	CASSPRVTGETGELFF
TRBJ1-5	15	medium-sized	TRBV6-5	CASVVSGGLNQPQHF
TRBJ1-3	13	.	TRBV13	CASRAIDGNTIYF
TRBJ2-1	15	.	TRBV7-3	CASSLISVAYNEQFF
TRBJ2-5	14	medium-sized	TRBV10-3	CAIRGQAGGETQYF
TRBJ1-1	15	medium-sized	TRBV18	CASSPTGTGDTEAFF
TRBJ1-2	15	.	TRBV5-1	CASSVGGQGIYGYTF
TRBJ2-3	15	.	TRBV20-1	CSAIRSGGSTDTQYF
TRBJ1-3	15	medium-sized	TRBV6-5	CASSRGVFSGNTIYF
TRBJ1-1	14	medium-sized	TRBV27	CASSYGARISEAFF
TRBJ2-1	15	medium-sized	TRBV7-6	CASRHGTGAHNEQFF
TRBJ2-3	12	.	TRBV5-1	CASSFRPDTQYF
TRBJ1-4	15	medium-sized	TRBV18	CASSRPGGANEKLFF